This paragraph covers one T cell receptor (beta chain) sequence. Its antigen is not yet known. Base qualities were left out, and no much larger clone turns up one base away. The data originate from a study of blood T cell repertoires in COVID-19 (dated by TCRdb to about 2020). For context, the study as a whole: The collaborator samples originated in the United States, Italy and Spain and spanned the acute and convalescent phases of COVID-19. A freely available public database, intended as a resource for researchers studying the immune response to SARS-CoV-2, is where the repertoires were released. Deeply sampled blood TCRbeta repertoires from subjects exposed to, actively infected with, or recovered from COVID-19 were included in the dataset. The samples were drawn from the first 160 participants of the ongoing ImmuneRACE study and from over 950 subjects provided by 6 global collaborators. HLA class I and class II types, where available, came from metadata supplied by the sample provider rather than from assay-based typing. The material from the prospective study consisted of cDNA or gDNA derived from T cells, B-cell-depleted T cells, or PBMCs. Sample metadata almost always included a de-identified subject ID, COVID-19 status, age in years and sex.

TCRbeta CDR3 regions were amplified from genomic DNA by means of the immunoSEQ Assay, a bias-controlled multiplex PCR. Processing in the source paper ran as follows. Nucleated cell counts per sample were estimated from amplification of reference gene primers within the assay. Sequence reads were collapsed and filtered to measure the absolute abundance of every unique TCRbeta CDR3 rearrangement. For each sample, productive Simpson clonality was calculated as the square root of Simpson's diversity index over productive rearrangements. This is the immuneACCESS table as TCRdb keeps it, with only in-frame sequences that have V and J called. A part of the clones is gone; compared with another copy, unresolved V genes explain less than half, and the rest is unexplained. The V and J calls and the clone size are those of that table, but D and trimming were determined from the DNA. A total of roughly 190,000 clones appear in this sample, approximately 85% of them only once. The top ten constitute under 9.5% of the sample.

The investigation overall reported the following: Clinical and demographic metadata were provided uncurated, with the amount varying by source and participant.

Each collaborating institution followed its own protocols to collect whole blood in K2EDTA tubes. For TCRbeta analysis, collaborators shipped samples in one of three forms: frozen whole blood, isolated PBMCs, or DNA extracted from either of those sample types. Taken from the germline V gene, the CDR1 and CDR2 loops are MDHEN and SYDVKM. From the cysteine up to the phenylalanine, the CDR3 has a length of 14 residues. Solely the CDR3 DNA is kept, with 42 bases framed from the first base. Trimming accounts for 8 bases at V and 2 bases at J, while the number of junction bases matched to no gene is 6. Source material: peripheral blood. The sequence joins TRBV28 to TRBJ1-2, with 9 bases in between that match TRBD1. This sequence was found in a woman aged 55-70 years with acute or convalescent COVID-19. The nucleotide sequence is TGTGCCAGCGACACAGGGGGCGCGAACTATGGCTACACCTTC. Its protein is CASDTGGANYGYTF.